A selection of T cell receptor beta chains follows, all from one sample in a study of post-analysis software for immune sequencing data. TCRdb ran MiXCR on the PCR reads and lists one entry per CDR3 protein. Of some 690,000 distinct CDR3 sequences in the sample, roughly 30% were seen once. Material for sequencing was blood. These TCRs come from a girl aged 10 to 17 with multiple sclerosis. CDR3s leave out the opening cysteine and the closing phenylalanine or tryptophan.

cdr3_length: 13; j_call: TRBJ2-5; v_call: TRBV12-3/TRBV12-4; cdr3_aa: ASSLSGSRYNEQY
cdr3_length: 14; j_call: TRBJ2-1; v_call: TRBV10-3; cdr3_aa: AISDGASGSVNEQF
cdr3_length: 12; j_call: TRBJ1-3; v_call: TRBV4-2; cdr3_aa: ASSRQGSGNTIY
cdr3_length: 12; j_call: TRBJ2-7; v_call: TRBV4-3; cdr3_aa: ASSQEIASYEQY
cdr3_length: 13; j_call: TRBJ2-7; v_call: TRBV7-2; cdr3_aa: ASSLTGAADYEQY
cdr3_length: 14; j_call: TRBJ1-5; v_call: TRBV27; cdr3_aa: ASSLSSRGSVQPQH
cdr3_length: 13; j_call: TRBJ2-1; v_call: TRBV11-2; cdr3_aa: ASSEKGLAGNEQF
cdr3_length: 13; j_call: TRBJ2-1; v_call: TRBV5-1; cdr3_aa: ASSLVGSNYNEQF
cdr3_length: 12; j_call: TRBJ2-1; v_call: TRBV29-1; cdr3_aa: SVDWGTGRSEQF
cdr3_length: 12; j_call: NA; v_call: TRBV4-3; cdr3_aa: ASSQARGYNEQY
cdr3_length: 11; j_call: TRBJ1-6; v_call: TRBV20-1; cdr3_aa: SASRRANSPLH
cdr3_length: 12; j_call: TRBJ2-7; v_call: TRBV6-5; cdr3_aa: ASSYSLTGYEQY
cdr3_length: 15; j_call: TRBJ1-2; v_call: TRBV3-1; cdr3_aa: ASSQEYGAAGTYGYT
cdr3_length: 12; j_call: TRBJ2-7; v_call: TRBV7-2; cdr3_aa: ASTQPGGPYEQY
cdr3_length: 14; j_call: TRBJ2-7; v_call: TRBV5-1; cdr3_aa: ASSSGLAGASYEQY
cdr3_length: 14; j_call: TRBJ2-5; v_call: TRBV20-1; cdr3_aa: SAPQPGTGRKETQY
cdr3_length: 14; j_call: TRBJ2-7; v_call: TRBV10-3; cdr3_aa: AISDRNSGSPYEQY
cdr3_length: 13; j_call: TRBJ2-7; v_call: TRBV29-1; cdr3_aa: SVVRTSGRAYEQY
cdr3_length: 14; j_call: TRBJ2-7; v_call: TRBV20-1; cdr3_aa: SASPYGTSRTYEQY
cdr3_length: 13; j_call: TRBJ2-7; v_call: TRBV11-2; cdr3_aa: ASSLEGQELYEQY
cdr3_length: 13; j_call: TRBJ2-2; v_call: TRBV12-3/TRBV12-4; cdr3_aa: ASSLTRPHTGELF
cdr3_length: 11; j_call: TRBJ1-5; v_call: TRBV6-1; cdr3_aa: ATGGYSNQPQH
cdr3_length: 10; j_call: TRBJ2-3; v_call: TRBV2; cdr3_aa: ASSSRVDTQY
cdr3_length: 11; j_call: TRBJ2-5; v_call: TRBV29-1; cdr3_aa: SVSGLRQETQY
cdr3_length: 14; j_call: TRBJ2-5; v_call: TRBV10-3; cdr3_aa: AIQGQGARTYNEQY
cdr3_length: 13; j_call: TRBJ2-7; v_call: TRBV15; cdr3_aa: ATSRGGQGRNEQY
cdr3_length: 12; j_call: TRBJ1-1; v_call: TRBV20-1; cdr3_aa: SASGTPRRTEAF
cdr3_length: 13; j_call: TRBJ2-1; v_call: TRBV3-1; cdr3_aa: ASSQDLGPHNEQF
cdr3_length: 13; j_call: TRBJ2-7; v_call: TRBV20-1; cdr3_aa: SARVLAGGIYEQY
cdr3_length: 14; j_call: TRBJ2-3; v_call: TRBV10-3; cdr3_aa: AISELGGSGTDTQY
cdr3_length: 11; j_call: TRBJ1-1; v_call: TRBV7-2; cdr3_aa: ASRYGPNTEAF
cdr3_length: 12; j_call: TRBJ2-3; v_call: TRBV20-1; cdr3_aa: SAVAGRGTDTQY
cdr3_length: 12; j_call: TRBJ2-7; v_call: TRBV20-1; cdr3_aa: SARDPYPQYEQY
cdr3_length: 11; j_call: TRBJ2-1; v_call: TRBV5-1; cdr3_aa: ASSLVSGPEQF
cdr3_length: 13; j_call: TRBJ2-7; v_call: TRBV4-3; cdr3_aa: ASSQVAGRIYEQY
cdr3_length: 9; j_call: TRBJ1-1; v_call: TRBV27; cdr3_aa: ASSRGSEAF
cdr3_length: 12; j_call: TRBJ1-4; v_call: TRBV7-2; cdr3_aa: ASSPPGGGEKLF
cdr3_length: 13; j_call: TRBJ1-5; v_call: TRBV4-3; cdr3_aa: ASSQDRGTHQPQH
cdr3_length: 13; j_call: TRBJ2-1; v_call: TRBV7-2; cdr3_aa: ASSVTSGRFSEQF
cdr3_length: 11; j_call: TRBJ2-1; v_call: TRBV29-1; cdr3_aa: SVEGQGDNEQF
cdr3_length: 13; j_call: TRBJ1-4; v_call: TRBV5-1; cdr3_aa: ASSRGQATNEKLF
cdr3_length: 11; j_call: TRBJ1-1; v_call: TRBV20-1; cdr3_aa: SATGDREAEAF
cdr3_length: 12; j_call: TRBJ1-2; v_call: TRBV20-1; cdr3_aa: SAFSSTEGYGYT
cdr3_length: 12; j_call: TRBJ2-3; v_call: TRBV7-2; cdr3_aa: ASSPRWSTDTQY
cdr3_length: 11; j_call: TRBJ2-7; v_call: TRBV20-1; cdr3_aa: SAWLAGTYEQY
cdr3_length: 11; j_call: TRBJ2-7; v_call: TRBV12-3/TRBV12-4; cdr3_aa: ASSLRQTVEQY
cdr3_length: 14; j_call: TRBJ2-7; v_call: TRBV29-1; cdr3_aa: SVVGTGTPPSYEQY
cdr3_length: 12; j_call: TRBJ2-5; v_call: TRBV5-5; cdr3_aa: ASSSTRGWETQY
cdr3_length: 14; j_call: TRBJ2-1; v_call: TRBV21-1; cdr3_aa: ASSKATSGRENEQF
cdr3_length: 14; j_call: TRBJ1-4; v_call: TRBV6-5; cdr3_aa: ASSYQTSATNEKLF
cdr3_length: 11; j_call: TRBJ1-4; v_call: TRBV7-2; cdr3_aa: ASSLVREEKLF
cdr3_length: 12; j_call: TRBJ2-1; v_call: TRBV20-1; cdr3_aa: SARGLAETNKQF
cdr3_length: 13; j_call: TRBJ1-2; v_call: TRBV29-1; cdr3_aa: SGLWGKRGLYGYT
cdr3_length: 13; j_call: TRBJ2-3; v_call: TRBV12-3/TRBV12-4; cdr3_aa: TSSLAGVGTDTQY
cdr3_length: 11; j_call: TRBJ1-2; v_call: TRBV29-1; cdr3_aa: SVEGGQGHGYT
cdr3_length: 14; j_call: TRBJ1-2; v_call: TRBV7-2; cdr3_aa: ASSLDRETRFYGYT
cdr3_length: 14; j_call: TRBJ2-3; v_call: TRBV2; cdr3_aa: ASSEGFLAGTDTQY
cdr3_length: 12; j_call: TRBJ1-5; v_call: TRBV7-9; cdr3_aa: ASSYAGFDQPQH
cdr3_length: 13; j_call: TRBJ1-6; v_call: TRBV7-2; cdr3_aa: ASSLGWGANSPLH
cdr3_length: 14; j_call: TRBJ2-1; v_call: TRBV12-3/TRBV12-4; cdr3_aa: VSSLGHGTGHNEQF